The entry below describes one T cell receptor beta chain. The entry originates in a study of blood T cell repertoires in COVID-19. Study-level information: Sites across the United States, Italy and Spain contributed samples from acute and convalescent COVID-19.

Authors' analysis steps: It was from reference gene primer amplification that nucleated cell counts were estimated. Produced via immunoSEQ multiplex PCR; TCRdb's table is partial and in-frame only. For V, J and clone size, that table is used; D and trimming come from the DNA. This sample has 120,000 or so clones, with about 85% found just once. Germline-derived CDR1 and CDR2 are ENHRY and SYGVKD. There are 14 residues in the CDR3. Trimming took 7 bases from V and 2 from J, leaving 12 bases between them. The chain has TRBV10-3 and TRBJ1-3; D might be TRBD1 (6 bases). The origin of this receptor is a human donor in a cohort sampled during active COVID-19. The specimen sequenced was peripheral blood. The CDR3, as DNA: TGTGCCATCAAGCCAGGGGCGGCTGGAAACACCATATATTTT. This translates into CAIKPGAAGNTIYF.